This T cell receptor beta chain was sequenced in a study of T cell repertoires in cytomegalovirus infection. The V gene's germline CDR1 is LGHNA and CDR2 YSLEER. The V segment lost 3 bases and the J segment 4 bases; nucleotides outside the gene matches: 9. The CDR3 extends over 15 amino acids. There are many counts of this clonotype. In TCRdb, the reads were re-called with MiXCR into one record per CDR3 protein. Here the sample spans 200,000 to 300,000 distinct CDR3 sequences, roughly an eighth being singletons. The sequence was collected from a human donor in good health (CMV status not recorded). Some clones in this sample may be carry-over from other donors' samples. Source material: PBMCs. This chain joins TRBV4-3 and TRBJ2-7, with 7 bases aligning to TRBD1. CDR3 bases: TGCGCCAGCAGCCATTACCGGACAGGCATTTACGAGCAGTACTTC. This sequence encodes CASSHYRTGIYEQYF.